The sequence of this T cell receptor beta chain was determined in a study of shared clonotypes between healthy human individuals. This clone occurred once. Sequenced by immunoSEQ multiplex PCR; TCRdb stores in-frame clones only, minus some. The sample records about 2.1 million clones, over 85% being singletons. In the naive CD8 group, cells lacked CD45RO and were positively selected for CCR7, so terminally differentiated effector memory CD45RA+ cells were left out. This sequence was found in a man aged 18 to 35 in good health. Some clones in this sample may be carry-over from other donors' samples. Material for sequencing was naive CD8+ T cells from PBMCs.

CDR3: CSVDDGGSTGELFF. CDR3 DNA: TGCAGCGTTGACGACGGGGGAAGCACCGGGGAGCTGTTTTTT. This chain joins TRBV29-1 and TRBJ2-2; maybe TRBD2 (6 bases). The CDR3 is 14 amino acids. V was pared by 3 bases and J by 4 bases, with 12 bases between. Germline V gene sequence: CDR1 SQVTM, CDR2 ANQGSEA.